This section outlines one T cell receptor (beta chain) sequence together with its context. Germline V gene lookup returns CDR1 SQVTM and CDR2 ANQGSEA. V gave up 3 bases and J gave up 7 bases, with 13 bases separating them. This CDR3 region has 13 residues. The data stem from a study of radiotherapy plus CTLA-4 blockade in lung cancer. Study in general: Disease control was present in roughly 30% of patients, and objective responses in approximately 19%.

The method was immunoSEQ multiplex PCR; TCRdb's version includes in-frame clones alone and lacks a portion of them. The sample includes tens of thousands of clones, around 82% of them seen just once. The sample here was peripheral blood, taken from a patient treated with radiotherapy plus ipilimumab. This chain joins TRBV29-1 and TRBJ2-1; a possible D gene is TRBD2 (6 bases). This receptor was taken from a human donor with non-small cell lung cancer who had stable disease on radiotherapy plus ipilimumab. The CDR3 sequence is CSVDGGLRNEQFF. The CDR3 region has the DNA TGCAGCGTTGACGGGGGTTTACGGAATGAGCAGTTCTTC.